This T cell receptor (beta chain) was retrieved from a study of shared clonotypes between healthy human individuals. General observations from the study: Measured sharing among donors was expected to vary with sequencing depth.

CDR1 is SNHLY and CDR2 is FYNNEI in the germline V gene. The CDR3 consists of 17 residues. After removal of 3 bases from V and 0 bases from J, the junction contained 8 bases not matched to a gene. As for this clone: What it recognizes is unknown.

This was a deep-level run. Method: immunoSEQ multiplex PCR; TCRdb's copy keeps in-frame clones and lacks some. The table lists 500,000 or so clones, roughly 95% of them singletons. Every donor, a Caucasian adult, lived in Nashville, Tennessee. The receptor was derived from a woman aged 25-40 years in good health. The gene calls are TRBV2 and TRBJ1-5; 7 bases agree with TRBD1. The material sequenced was naive CD4+ T cells sorted from blood. Regarding subset: CD45RA+ positively selected. In nucleotides, the CDR3 is TGTGCCAGCAGTGATCAAGGGGGCAGGTTTAGCAATCAGCCCCAGCATTTT. Amino acids: CASSDQGGRFSNQPQHF.